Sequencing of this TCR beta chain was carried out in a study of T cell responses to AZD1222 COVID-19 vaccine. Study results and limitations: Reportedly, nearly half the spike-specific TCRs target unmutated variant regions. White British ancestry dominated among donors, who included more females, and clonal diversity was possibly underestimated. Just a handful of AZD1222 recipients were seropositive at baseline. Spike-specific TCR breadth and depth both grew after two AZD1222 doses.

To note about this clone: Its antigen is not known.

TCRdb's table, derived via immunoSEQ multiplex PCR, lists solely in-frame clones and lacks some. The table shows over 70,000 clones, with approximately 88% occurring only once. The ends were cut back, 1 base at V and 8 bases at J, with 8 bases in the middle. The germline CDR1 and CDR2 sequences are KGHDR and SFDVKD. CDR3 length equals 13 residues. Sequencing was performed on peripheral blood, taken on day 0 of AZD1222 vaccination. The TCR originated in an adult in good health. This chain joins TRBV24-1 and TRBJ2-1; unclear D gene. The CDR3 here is CATSDLGRDEQFF. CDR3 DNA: TGTGCCACCAGTGATTTAGGGCGAGATGAGCAGTTCTTC.